Below are 6 T cell receptor beta chains sequenced from a single sample in a study of cytomegalovirus exposure and HLA in healthy donors (dated by TCRdb to about 2017). Library preparation used the immunoSEQ multiplex PCR assay. A mixture of 60 forward primers for TCR Vbeta segments and 13 reverse primers for TCR Jbeta segments was used in the multiplex PCR. Imported from immuneACCESS, the table was reduced by TCRdb to in-frame sequences with V and J called. These copies leave out some clones; in studies compared against another copy, an unresolved V gene accounts for under half, and the cause of the remainder is not known. The table for this sample lists some 180,000 clones; 75% to 85% of them were counted only once. The ten largest clones represent about 1.5% of the sample. Source material: PBMCs. The origin of the receptors is a man between 18 and 35 years old in good health and CMV-seronegative.

J is TRBJ2-5 and V is TRBV18; TRBD2 might be the D (7 bases). The CDR3 loop spans 15 amino acids. CDR1 and CDR2 (germline): KGHSH, LQKENI. Deletions cut 2 bases from V and 4 bases from J, with 14 bases between. This CDR3 is CASSPSGGAGETQYF. CDR3 sequence (DNA): TGTGCCAGCTCACCATCGGGGGGCGCGGGAGAGACCCAGTACTTC.

This clone was observed a few times. The chain employs TRBV2 and TRBJ1-2; D might be TRBD1 (6 bases). Per the germline V gene, CDR1 is SNHLY and CDR2 is FYNNEI. The CDR3 runs 15 residues. V was trimmed by 1 base and J by 1 base, leaving 10 bases between them. CDR3 in amino acids: CASSEETGNNYGYTF. The CDR3 region has the DNA TGTGCCAGCAGTGAAGAGACAGGAAATAACTATGGCTACACCTTC. Looking up the rest from reference TRBV2 and TRBJ1-2 gives the full variable domain: EPEVTQTPSHQVTQMGQEVILRCVPISNHLYFYWYRQILGQKVEFLVSFYNNEISEKSEIFDDQFSVERPDGSNFTLKIRSTKLEDSAMYFCASSEETGNNYGYTFGSGTRLTVV.

This clone has just a few counts. The chain uses TRBV30 and TRBJ1-6; unclear D gene. Trimming shortened V by 4 bases and J by 4 bases, and 11 bases separated the two germline ends. There are 14 residues in the CDR3. CDR1 and CDR2 from the germline V gene are GTSNPN and SVGIG (reference sequence). The CDR3 loop is CAWTFWQYNSPLHF. The CDR3 DNA follows: TGTGCCTGGACTTTCTGGCAGTATAATTCACCCCTCCACTTT.

V and J are TRBV10-3 and TRBJ1-1; D unclear. Trimming removed 4 bases at V and 7 bases at J, with 10 bases between. The germline gives CDR1 ENHRY, CDR2 SYGVKD. The CDR3 totals 12 residues. This chain's CDR3 is CAISVAGGEAFF. The CDR3, as DNA: TGTGCCATCAGTGTCGCCGGCGGTGAAGCTTTCTTT.

The chain is built from TRBV18 and TRBJ2-7, with D perhaps matching TRBD2 (5 bases). Germline V lookup: CDR1 KGHSH, CDR2 LQKENI. The CDR3 extends over 13 amino acids. V lost 0 bases to trimming and J lost 4 bases, with 7 bases between them. This CDR3 reads CASSPPPGYEQYF. DNA for the CDR3: TGTGCCAGCTCACCACCGCCGGGATACGAGCAGTACTTC.

The chain joins TRBV4-3 to TRBJ1-1, with D possibly matching TRBD1 (6 bases). The CDR3 contains 16 residues. The germline V and J ends were trimmed by 1 base and 0 bases, with 12 bases remaining between them. From germline, CDR1 is LGHNA and CDR2 YSLEER. The CDR3 protein is CASSQVVRGLNTEAFF. The CDR3 DNA reads as TGCGCCAGCAGCCAAGTCGTGCGGGGGCTGAACACTGAAGCTTTCTTT.